The 12 T cell receptor beta chains below all came from one sample that was sequenced in a study of T cell changes during pregnancy in multiple sclerosis. Profiled with immunoSEQ multiplex PCR; TCRdb holds only in-frame clones, not every one. The repertoire has around 49,000 clones, nearly 90% of them found once; the top ten carry under 6.5%. The source was peripheral blood, collected after pregnancy. The receptor source for this set is a female donor in good health, enrolled as a control in a pregnancy study.

V is TRBV5-1 and J is TRBJ2-7; 8 nucleotides match TRBD1. Unmatched junction bases numbered 4, after V lost 0 bases and J lost 2 bases. From germline, CDR1 is SGHRS and CDR2 YFSETQ. This CDR3 has 15 amino acids. The CDR3 loop reads CASSLAGTGAYEQYF. CDR3 nucleotides: TGCGCCAGCAGCTTGGCCGGGACAGGAGCCTACGAGCAGTACTTC.

This clone has a handful of counts. J is TRBJ2-7 and V is TRBV19; D uncertain. The CDR3 loop spans 12 amino acids. Germline V gene sequence: CDR1 LNHDA, CDR2 SQIVND (reference sequence). V gave up 5 bases and J gave up 3 bases, with 8 bases separating them. CDR3 protein: CASSSPGYEQYF. The CDR3 DNA sequence: TGTGCCAGTAGTTCCCCGGGCTACGAGCAGTACTTC.

This clone has at least ten counts. This chain links TRBV7-9 with TRBJ2-7; the D is unclear. The CDR3 length is 14 residues. Germline V gene sequence: CDR1 SEHNR, CDR2 FQNEAQ (reference sequence). V lost 1 base and J 3 bases, leaving 10 bases between the germline ends. The CDR3 region is CASSLVAVNYEQYF. CDR3 sequence (DNA): TGTGCCAGCAGCTTAGTGGCAGTCAACTACGAGCAGTACTTC. Based on the CDR3 plus reference TRBV7-9 and TRBJ2-7, the full variable domain is DTGVSQNPRHKITKRGQNVTFRCDPISEHNRLYWYRQTLGQGPEFLTYFQNEAQLEKSRLLSDRFSAERPKGSFSTLEIQRTEQGDSAMYLCASSLVAVNYEQYFGPGTRLTVT.

This chain uses TRBV6-5 with TRBJ1-5; no definite D call. This CDR3 spans 13 amino acids. Per germline, CDR1 MNHEY and CDR2 SVGAGI. The germline V and J ends were trimmed by 6 bases and 0 bases, with 6 bases remaining between them. In DNA, the CDR3 is TGTGCCAGCAGCCGGGATAGCAATCAGCCCCAGCATTTT. Its translation is CASSRDSNQPQHF.

The chain combines TRBV28 with TRBJ2-7; TRBD1 agrees at 8 bases. The CDR3 is made up of 15 amino acids. The germline gives CDR1 MDHEN, CDR2 SYDVKM. Unmatched junction bases numbered 13, after V lost 6 bases and J lost 6 bases. CDR3 DNA: TGTGCCAGCAGCCTAAGTCCCATCACAGGGGGCGAGCAGTACTTC. Translated: CASSLSPITGGEQYF.

V and J are TRBV5-1 and TRBJ2-3; the D gene is possibly TRBD2 (5 bases). CDR1 and CDR2 from the germline V gene are SGHRS and YFSETQ. CDR3 length equals 16 residues. Deletions cut 0 bases from V and 0 bases from J, with 11 bases between. CDR3 loop: CASSLGRVASTDTQYF. The DNA of the CDR3 is TGCGCCAGCAGCTTGGGGCGGGTTGCTAGCACAGATACGCAGTATTTT. The full variable domain, with the rest looked up from reference TRBV5-1 and TRBJ2-3, is KAGVTQTPRYLIKTRGQQVTLSCSPISGHRSVSWYQQTPGQGLQFLFEYFSETQRNKGNFPGRFSGRQFSNSRSEMNVSTLELGDSALYLCASSLGRVASTDTQYFGPGTRLTVL.

The chain employs TRBV11-2 and TRBJ2-7, with unresolved D. The germline V gene has CDR1 SGHAT and CDR2 FQNNGV. V lost 0 bases to trimming and J lost 0 bases, with 9 bases between them. The CDR3 extends over 15 amino acids. The CDR3 here is CASSLDPTRSYEQYF. CDR3 DNA sequence: TGTGCCAGCAGCTTAGATCCTACCCGCTCCTACGAGCAGTACTTC.

V is TRBV2 and J is TRBJ2-1; tentatively, D is TRBD1 (5 bases). The CDR3 is 13 amino acids. The germline gives CDR1 SNHLY, CDR2 FYNNEI. Trimming removed 8 bases from V and 1 base from J, with 9 bases in between. This CDR3 is CASSQGSYNEQFF. In DNA form, the CDR3 reads TGTGCCAGCTCTCAGGGTTCCTACAATGAGCAGTTCTTC.

The table lists this clone with a count of one. The V and J genes are TRBV27 and TRBJ1-4, with D unclear. The CDR3 has 12 amino acids. Germline V lookup: CDR1 MNHEY, CDR2 SMNVEV (reference sequence). V shed 7 bases and J shed 5 bases, with 8 bases lying between them. The DNA for the CDR3 is TGTGCCAGCATGGGCGGGAATGAAAAACTGTTTTTT. Its protein product is CASMGGNEKLFF.

The rearrangement links TRBV4-3 to TRBJ2-1; TRBD2 matches 12 bases. CDR3 length: 15 amino acids. Per the germline V gene, CDR1 is LGHNA and CDR2 is YSLEER. J gave up 6 bases and V 2 bases, and 2 bases lay outside the gene matches. CDR3 bases: TGCGCCAGCAGCCAACTAGCGGGGGGGCGCAATGAGCAGTTCTTC. Amino acid sequence: CASSQLAGGRNEQFF.

The V and J genes are TRBV7-3 and TRBJ1-1; no definite D call. Trimming shortened V by 1 base and J by 2 bases, and 5 bases separated the two germline ends. Germline V lookup: CDR1 SGHTA, CDR2 FQGTGA. This CDR3 region has 13 residues. CDR3 nucleotides: TGTGCCAGCAGCTTAATTTCTAACACTGAAGCTTTCTTT. Amino acids: CASSLISNTEAFF.

This clone has a handful of counts. The V gene is TRBV5-1, the J gene TRBJ1-1; possibly TRBD1 for D (5 bases). The CDR3 has 14 amino acids. V lost 2 bases, J lost 1 base, and 9 bases lay in between. CDR1 and CDR2 (germline): SGHRS, YFSETQ. In DNA, the CDR3 is TGCGCCAGCAGCTTAAGTCAGGGGAACACTGAAGCTTTCTTT. Its translation is CASSLSQGNTEAFF.